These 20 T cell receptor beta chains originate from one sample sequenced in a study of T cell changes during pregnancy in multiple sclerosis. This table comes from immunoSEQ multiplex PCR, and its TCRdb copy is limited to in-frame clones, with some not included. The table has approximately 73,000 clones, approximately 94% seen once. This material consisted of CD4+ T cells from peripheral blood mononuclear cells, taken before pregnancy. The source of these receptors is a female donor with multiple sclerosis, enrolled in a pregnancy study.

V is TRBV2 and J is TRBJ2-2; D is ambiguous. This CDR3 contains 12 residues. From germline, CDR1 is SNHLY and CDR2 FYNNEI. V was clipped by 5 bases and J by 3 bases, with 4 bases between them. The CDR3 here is CASSYHTGELFF. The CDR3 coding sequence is TGTGCCAGCAGTTATCACACCGGGGAGCTGTTTTTT.

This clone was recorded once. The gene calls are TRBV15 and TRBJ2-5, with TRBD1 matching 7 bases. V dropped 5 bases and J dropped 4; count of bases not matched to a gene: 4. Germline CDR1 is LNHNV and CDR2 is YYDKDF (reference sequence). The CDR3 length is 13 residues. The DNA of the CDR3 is TGTGCCACCAGCCGGCGACAGGGAGAGACCCAGTACTTC. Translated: CATSRRQGETQYF. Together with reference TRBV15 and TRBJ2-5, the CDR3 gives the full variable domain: DAMVIQNPRYQVTQFGKPVTLSCSQTLNHNVMYWYQQKSSQAPKLLFHYYDKDFNNEADTPDNFQSRRPNTSFCFLDIRSPGLGDTAMYLCATSRRQGETQYFGPGTRLLVL.

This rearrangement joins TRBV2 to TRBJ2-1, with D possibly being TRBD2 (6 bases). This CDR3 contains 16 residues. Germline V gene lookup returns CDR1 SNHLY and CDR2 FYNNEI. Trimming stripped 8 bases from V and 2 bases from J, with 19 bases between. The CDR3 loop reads CASSSEGTLPYNEQFF. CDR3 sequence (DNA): TGTGCCAGCTCATCCGAGGGGACTTTGCCCTACAATGAGCAGTTCTTC.

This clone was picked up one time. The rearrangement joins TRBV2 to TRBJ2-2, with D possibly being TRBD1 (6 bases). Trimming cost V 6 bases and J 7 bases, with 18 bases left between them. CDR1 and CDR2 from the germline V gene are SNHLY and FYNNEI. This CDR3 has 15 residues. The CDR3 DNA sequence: TGTGCCAGCAGCGAACAGGACAGACTCAGCGGGGAGCTGTTTTTT. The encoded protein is CASSEQDRLSGELFF.

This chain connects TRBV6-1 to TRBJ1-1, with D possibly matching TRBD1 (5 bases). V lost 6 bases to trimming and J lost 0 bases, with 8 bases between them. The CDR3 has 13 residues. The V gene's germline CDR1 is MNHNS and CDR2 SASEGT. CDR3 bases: TGTGCCAGCAGCAGGGTTATGAACACTGAAGCTTTCTTT. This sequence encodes CASSRVMNTEAFF.

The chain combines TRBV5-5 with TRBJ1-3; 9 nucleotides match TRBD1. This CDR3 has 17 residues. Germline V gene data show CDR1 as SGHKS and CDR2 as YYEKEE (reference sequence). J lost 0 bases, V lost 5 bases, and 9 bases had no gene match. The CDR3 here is CASSLTGTGHSGNTIYF. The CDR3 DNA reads TGTGCCAGCAGTTTAACCGGGACAGGGCACTCTGGAAACACCATATATTTT.

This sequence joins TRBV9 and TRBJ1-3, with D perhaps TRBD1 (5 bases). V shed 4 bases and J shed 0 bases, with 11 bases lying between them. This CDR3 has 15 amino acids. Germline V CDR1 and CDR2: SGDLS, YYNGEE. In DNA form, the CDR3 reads TGTGCCAGCAGCAGACTAGGGGACTCTGGAAACACCATATATTTT. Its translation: CASSRLGDSGNTIYF.

CDR3 coding DNA: TGCGCCAGCACCTCGACTAGCGGCCCCTCAGGGGAGCAGTTCTTC. This codes for CASTSTSGPSGEQFF. The chain recombines TRBV10-1 with TRBJ2-1; 9 bases line up with TRBD2. CDR1 and CDR2 from the germline V gene are WNHNN and SYGVQD (reference sequence). The trim removed 7 bases at V and 10 bases at J, leaving 14 bases unmatched. The CDR3 contains 15 residues.

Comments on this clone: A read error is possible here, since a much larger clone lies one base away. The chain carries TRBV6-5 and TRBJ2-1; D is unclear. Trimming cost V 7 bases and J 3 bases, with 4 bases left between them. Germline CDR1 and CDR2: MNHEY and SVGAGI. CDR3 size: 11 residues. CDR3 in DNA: TGTGCCAGCACCAACTACAATGAGCAGTTCTTC. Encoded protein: CASTNYNEQFF.

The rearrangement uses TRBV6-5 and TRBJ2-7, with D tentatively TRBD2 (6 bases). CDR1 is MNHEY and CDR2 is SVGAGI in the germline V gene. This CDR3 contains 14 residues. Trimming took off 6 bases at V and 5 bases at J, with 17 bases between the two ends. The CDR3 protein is CASSGLRGRNEQYF. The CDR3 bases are TGTGCCAGCAGCGGCTTGAGAGGGAGGAACGAGCAGTACTTC.

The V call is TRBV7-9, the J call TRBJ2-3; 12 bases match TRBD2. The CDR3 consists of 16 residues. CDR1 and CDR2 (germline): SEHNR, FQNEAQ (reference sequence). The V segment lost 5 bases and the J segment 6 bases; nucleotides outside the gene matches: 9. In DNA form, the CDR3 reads TGTGCCAGCAGCACTGACGGACTAGCGGGATTCGATACGCAGTATTTT. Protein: CASSTDGLAGFDTQYF.

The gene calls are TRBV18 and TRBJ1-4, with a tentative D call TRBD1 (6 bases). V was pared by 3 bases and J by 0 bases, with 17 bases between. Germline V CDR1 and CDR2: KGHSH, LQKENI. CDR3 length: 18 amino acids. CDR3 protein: CASSPTDRRLSTNEKLFF. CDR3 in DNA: TGTGCCAGCTCACCCACCGACAGGCGACTGTCAACTAATGAAAAACTGTTTTTT.

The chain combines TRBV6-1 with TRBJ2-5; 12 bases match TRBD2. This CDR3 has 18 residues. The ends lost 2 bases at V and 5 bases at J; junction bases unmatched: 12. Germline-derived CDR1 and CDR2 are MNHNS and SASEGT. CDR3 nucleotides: TGTGCCAGCAGTGAAAACCTAGCGGGGGGGACCACCTCTGAGACCCAGTACTTC. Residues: CASSENLAGGTTSETQYF.

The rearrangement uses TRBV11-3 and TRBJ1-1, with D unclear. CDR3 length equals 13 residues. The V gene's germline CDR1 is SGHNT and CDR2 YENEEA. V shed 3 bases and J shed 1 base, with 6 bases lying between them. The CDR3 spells CASSFTGNTEAFF. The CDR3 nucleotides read TGTGCCAGCAGCTTTACGGGGAACACTGAAGCTTTCTTT.

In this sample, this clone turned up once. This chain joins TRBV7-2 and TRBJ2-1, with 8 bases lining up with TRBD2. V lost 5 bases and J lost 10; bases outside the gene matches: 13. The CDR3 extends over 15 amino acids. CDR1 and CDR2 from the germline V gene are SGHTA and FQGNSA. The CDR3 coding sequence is TGTGCCAGCAGCCCCCTGGGCGGGGGGCGAAAGGAGCAGTTCTTC. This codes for CASSPLGGGRKEQFF.

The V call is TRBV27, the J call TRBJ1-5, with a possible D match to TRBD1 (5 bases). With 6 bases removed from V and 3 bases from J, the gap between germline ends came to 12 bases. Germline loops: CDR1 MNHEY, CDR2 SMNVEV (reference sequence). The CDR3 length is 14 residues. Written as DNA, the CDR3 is TGTGCCAGCAGCCTGGACATCGACAATCAGCCCCAGCATTTT. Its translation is CASSLDIDNQPQHF.

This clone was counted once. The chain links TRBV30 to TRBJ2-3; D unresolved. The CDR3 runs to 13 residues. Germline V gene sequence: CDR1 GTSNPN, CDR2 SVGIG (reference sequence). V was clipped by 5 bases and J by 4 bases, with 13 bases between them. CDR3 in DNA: TGTGCCTGGGCACTGCAGGTCCCAGATACGCAGTATTTT. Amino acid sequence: CAWALQVPDTQYF.

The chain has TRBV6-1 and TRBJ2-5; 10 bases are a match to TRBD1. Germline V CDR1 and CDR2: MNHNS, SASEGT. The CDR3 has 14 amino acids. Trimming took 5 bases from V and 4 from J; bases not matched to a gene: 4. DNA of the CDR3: TGTGCCAGCAGTCACGGGGACAGGGGAGAGACCCAGTACTTC. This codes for CASSHGDRGETQYF.

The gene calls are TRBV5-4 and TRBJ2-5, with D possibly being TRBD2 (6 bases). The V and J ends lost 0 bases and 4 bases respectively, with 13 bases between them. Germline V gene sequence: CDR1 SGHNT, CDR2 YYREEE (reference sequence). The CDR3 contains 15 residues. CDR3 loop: CASSLAARGGETQYF. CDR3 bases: TGTGCCAGCAGCTTGGCAGCTAGGGGAGGAGAGACCCAGTACTTC.

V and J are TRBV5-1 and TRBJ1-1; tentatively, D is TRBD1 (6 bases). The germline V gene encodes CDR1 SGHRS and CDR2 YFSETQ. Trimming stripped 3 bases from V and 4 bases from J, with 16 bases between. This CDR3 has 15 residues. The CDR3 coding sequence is TGCGCCAGCAGCTCCGTGGGAGGGGGAGGCACTGAAGCTTTCTTT. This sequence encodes CASSSVGGGGTEAFF. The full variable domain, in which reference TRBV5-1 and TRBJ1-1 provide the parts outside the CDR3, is KAGVTQTPRYLIKTRGQQVTLSCSPISGHRSVSWYQQTPGQGLQFLFEYFSETQRNKGNFPGRFSGRQFSNSRSEMNVSTLELGDSALYLCASSSVGGGGTEAFFGQGTRLTVV.